These T cell receptor beta chains were read from a single sample in a study of T cells in localized non-small cell lung cancer. The method was immunoSEQ multiplex PCR; TCRdb's version includes in-frame clones alone and lacks a portion of them. The sample consists of around 80,000 clones, around 81% of them appearing once. The sequencing here drew on PBMCs, taken before any cancer treatment. The receptors stem from a man aged 40 to 75 with stage II squamous cell lung carcinoma. Both conserved end residues are part of each CDR3. A D gene is named only where the DNA matches it firmly. Size tells how often a clone was seen (once, few, many) or the class of an expanded clone, and some rows leave it out.

d_call j_call v_call clone_size cdr3_aa cdr3_nt
NA TRBJ1-2 TRBV7-9 NA CASERGLRDHGYTF TGTGCCAGCGAAAGGGGGTTAAGGGACCATGGCTACACCTTC
NA TRBJ1-1 TRBV18 few CASSQEGGTEAFF TGTGCCAGCTCACAAGAAGGGGGGACTGAAGCTTTCTTT
TRBD1 TRBJ1-2 TRBV18 NA CASSPREQGDGYTF TGTGCCAGCTCACCACGAGAGCAGGGGGACGGCTACACCTTC
NA TRBJ1-2 TRBV6-5 NA CASSLGGYGYTF TGTGCCAGCAGTTTAGGGGGCTATGGCTACACCTTC
NA TRBJ1-1 TRBV30 NA CAWRKQGTEAFF TGTGCCTGGAGAAAACAGGGCACTGAAGCTTTCTTT
TRBD2 TRBJ2-5 TRBV15 NA CATNPGGQETQYF TGTGCCACCAATCCGGGGGGGCAAGAGACCCAGTACTTC
NA TRBJ1-4 TRBV29-1 few CSAQGSEEKLFF TGCAGCGCACAGGGTTCGGAGGAAAAACTGTTTTTT
NA TRBJ2-3 TRBV7-7 NA CASSPLVYRTDTQYF TGTGCTAGCAGCCCACTAGTATACCGCACAGATACGCAGTATTTT
TRBD1 TRBJ2-5 TRBV11-3 once CASSWGQQETQYF TGTGCCAGCAGCTGGGGACAGCAAGAGACCCAGTACTTC
TRBD1 TRBJ1-4 TRBV2 many CASSPTGAREKLFF TGTGCCAGCAGTCCTACAGGGGCGCGGGAAAAACTGTTTTTT
NA TRBJ1-6 TRBV4-2 NA CASSQELRASPLHF TGTGCCAGCAGCCAAGAATTAAGGGCTTCACCCCTCCACTTT
NA TRBJ2-7 TRBV18 NA CASSPRAQDEQYF TGTGCCAGCTCACCACGAGCCCAGGACGAGCAGTACTTC
TRBD2 TRBJ2-1 TRBV11-2 NA CASSPGGRGSFYNEQFF TGTGCCAGCAGCCCGGGGGGGCGGGGAAGTTTCTACAATGAGCAGTTCTTC
TRBD1 TRBJ2-1 TRBV15 NA CATSKMGQGINEQFF TGTGCCACCAGCAAAATGGGACAGGGGATCAATGAGCAGTTCTTC
NA TRBJ2-5 TRBV30 few CAWSPPTGTGETQYF TGTGCCTGGAGTCCTCCAACAGGGACTGGAGAGACCCAGTACTTC
TRBD1 TRBJ1-2 TRBV11-2 NA CASSGRDRADYGYTF TGTGCCAGCAGCGGACGGGACAGGGCGGACTATGGCTACACCTTC
NA TRBJ2-1 TRBV7-9 NA CASSSPTRPNEQFF TGTGCCAGCAGCTCCCCCACACGACCGAATGAGCAGTTCTTC
NA TRBJ2-5 TRBV11-3 NA CASSLEGQETQYF TGTGCCAGCAGCTTAGAGGGCCAAGAGACCCAGTACTTC
NA TRBJ1-5 TRBV5-1 few CASSLEGPNQPQHF TGCGCCAGCAGCTTGGAAGGACCCAATCAGCCCCAGCATTTT
NA TRBJ1-2 TRBV4-3 NA CASSQVREDGYTF TGCGCCAGCAGCCAAGTCCGGGAAGATGGCTACACCTTC
NA TRBJ2-7 TRBV11-2 NA CASSPGANYEQYF TGTGCCAGCAGCCCCGGGGCTAACTACGAGCAGTACTTC
NA TRBJ2-2 TRBV2 NA CASSENGVPGELFF TGTGCCAGCAGTGAAAATGGGGTGCCCGGGGAGCTGTTTTTT
TRBD2 TRBJ2-3 TRBV5-1 once CASSLGGTTTDTQYF TGCGCCAGCAGCTTGGGTGGGACTACCACAGATACGCAGTATTTT
TRBD1 TRBJ2-3 TRBV7-6 few CASSPGQGQDTQYF TGTGCCAGCAGCCCAGGACAGGGGCAAGATACGCAGTATTTT
TRBD1 TRBJ1-5 TRBV27 NA CASSSQGQGQPQHF TGTGCCAGCAGTTCCCAAGGACAGGGTCAGCCCCAGCATTTT
NA TRBJ1-1 TRBV6-5 few CASSYSSSFLNTEAFF TGTGCCAGCAGTTACTCGAGTTCCTTTCTGAACACTGAAGCTTTCTTT
TRBD1 TRBJ2-6 TRBV28 once CASLGQGAAGANVLTF TGTGCCAGCTTGGGACAGGGAGCTGCTGGGGCCAACGTCCTGACTTTC
NA TRBJ2-5 TRBV6-6 NA CASSYSTGTQYF TGTGCCAGCAGTTACTCGACGGGGACCCAGTACTTC
TRBD2 TRBJ2-3 TRBV9 once CASSRAGGPTDTQYF TGTGCCAGCAGCCGGGCGGGAGGGCCGACAGATACGCAGTATTTT
NA TRBJ2-3 TRBV20-1 NA CSARNGDTQYF TGCAGTGCTAGGAACGGGGATACGCAGTATTTT
NA TRBJ2-2 TRBV5-1 NA CASQGIGRDTGELFF TGCGCCAGCCAGGGGATTGGGCGCGACACCGGGGAGCTGTTTTTT
TRBD2 TRBJ2-7 TRBV27 NA CASRRGTSGDSYEQYF TGTGCCAGCAGAAGGGGGACTAGCGGGGACTCCTACGAGCAGTACTTC
TRBD2 TRBJ2-7 TRBV7-9 NA CASKVSSGTSYEQYF TGTGCCAGCAAGGTCTCTAGCGGGACCTCCTACGAGCAGTACTTC
NA TRBJ2-1 TRBV9 NA CASSVGLMRSGDEQFF TGTGCCAGCAGCGTAGGGCTAATGAGGTCGGGCGATGAGCAGTTCTTC
NA TRBJ2-7 TRBV30 NA CAWSDRRFYEQYF TGTGCCTGGTCCGACAGGCGATTCTACGAGCAGTACTTC
NA TRBJ1-5 TRBV6-5 NA CASSYEGVFWHF TGTGCCAGCAGTTACGAGGGGGTTTTTTGGCATTTT
NA TRBJ1-2 TRBV28 NA CASFGGAGRYGYTF TGTGCCAGTTTCGGGGGGGCCGGGCGCTATGGCTACACCTTC
TRBD1 TRBJ1-1 TRBV7-9 NA CASSLEGRGQAFF TGTGCCAGCAGCTTAGAGGGCAGGGGGCAAGCTTTCTTT
NA TRBJ2-7 TRBV7-6 NA CASSPARDTKYEQYF TGTGCCAGCAGCCCCGCCCGGGACACAAAATACGAGCAGTACTTC
NA TRBJ2-7 TRBV7-8 NA CASSYGPTAYEQYF TGTGCCAGCAGCTACGGCCCCACGGCCTACGAGCAGTACTTC
NA TRBJ2-3 TRBV5-1 NA CASSLMGILTSTDTQYF TGCGCCAGCAGCTTGATGGGGATTCTCACTAGCACAGATACGCAGTATTTT